The 17 T cell receptor beta chains below all came from one sample that was sequenced in a study of T cells in Graves' hyperthyroidism and ophthalmopathy. Amplified regions were TCR beta CDR3 sequences from RNA transcripts. An initial round of RT-PCR targeting the TCR CDR3 relied on the HTBI primer set. TCRdb analysed the multiplex PCR reads with MiXCR anew, one entry per CDR3 protein. The table records hundreds of thousands of distinct CDR3 sequences, about 14% of them present only once. The sequenced sample was blood. Receptors were obtained from a woman in her thirties or forties with Graves' ophthalmopathy.

This clonotype was detected many times. The J gene is TRBJ2-7, the V gene TRBV6-2 or TRBV6-3; D may match TRBD1 or TRBD2 (5 bases each). Deletions cut 5 bases from V and 2 bases from J, with 16 bases between. CDR3 length equals 15 residues. Per the germline V gene, CDR1 is MNHEY and CDR2 is SVGEGT. As DNA, the CDR3 is TGTGCCAGCAGTCAAACGGGACGGCTCACCTACGAGCAGTACTTC. Translation: CASSQTGRLTYEQYF.

There are many counts of this clonotype. The V gene is TRBV2, the J gene TRBJ2-1; no definite D call. The CDR3 is 13 amino acids. Trimming took 6 bases from V and 8 from J, leaving 14 bases between them. The V gene's germline CDR1 is SNHLY and CDR2 FYNNEI. CDR3 protein: CASRPPRVDEQFF. The CDR3, as DNA: TGTGCCAGCAGACCCCCCCGAGTTGATGAGCAGTTCTTC.

This clonotype has ten or more counts. The genes are TRBV20-1 and TRBJ2-5; D remains unclear. The CDR3 has 13 amino acids. V lost 2 bases, J lost 6 bases, and 13 bases lay in between. Germline V gene sequence: CDR1 DFQATT, CDR2 SNEGSKA (reference sequence). CDR3 bases: TGCAGTGCTAGATGGCAGGCCCAGAAGACCCAGTACTTC. Protein: CSARWQAQKTQYF.

This clonotype was seen only a few times. This chain links TRBV18 with TRBJ2-2; 7 nucleotides match TRBD2. Germline loops: CDR1 KGHSH, CDR2 LQKENI. V was clipped by 1 base and J by 1 base; unmatched bases: 3. This CDR3 contains 16 residues. Written as DNA, the CDR3 is TGTGCCAGCTCACCACGAACGGGAGGGAACACCGGGGAGCTGTTTTTT. It is translated as CASSPRTGGNTGELFF.

The CDR3 DNA reads TGTGCCAGCAGCTTAGATGGAGAGGAGATGGCGGGCACCTTC. This gives the protein CASSLDGEEMAGTF. The genes are TRBV11-2 and TRBJ1-2, with D hard to call. The germline gives CDR1 SGHAT, CDR2 FQNNGV. V gave up 0 bases and J gave up 13 bases, with 18 bases separating them. The CDR3 totals 14 residues.

This clonotype was detected only once. This sequence joins TRBV6-1 and TRBJ1-5; D gene ambiguous. The germline gives CDR1 MNHNS, CDR2 SASEGT. V lost 2 bases to trimming and J lost 0 bases, with 8 bases between them. The CDR3 covers 15 residues. Here the CDR3 reads CASSESYNSNQPQHF. The CDR3 DNA reads TGTGCCAGCAGTGAATCTTATAATAGCAATCAGCCCCAGCATTTT.

This clonotype came up a few times. This chain joins TRBV5-1 and TRBJ1-1; TRBD1 agrees at 7 bases. Germline lookup yields CDR1 SGHRS and CDR2 YFSETQ. Trimming at V came to 2 bases and at J to 0 bases, leaving 10 bases not matched to a gene. The CDR3 runs to 17 residues. DNA of the CDR3: TGCGCCAGCAGCTTCTCCGGGACAGCGCGCCTGAACACTGAAGCTTTCTTT. Its protein product is CASSFSGTARLNTEAFF.

V usage is TRBV7-3 and J usage is TRBJ2-7; no clear D gene. The V and J ends lost 9 bases and 0 bases respectively, with 18 bases between them. In germline, CDR1 is SGHTA, CDR2 FQGTGA. The CDR3 runs to 15 residues. The chain's CDR3 is CASAIGGSSSYEQYF. The CDR3 region has the DNA TGTGCCAGTGCTATTGGCGGCTCGAGCTCCTACGAGCAGTACTTC.

This clonotype was picked up many times. At one of its ends the junction is not consistent with the germline gene, which may arise from a read error. J is TRBJ2-7 and V is TRBV24-1; 8 bases map to TRBD1. Germline assignment: CDR1 KGHDR and CDR2 SFDVKD. The CDR3 has 16 amino acids. The CDR3 region is CVTSDSTGAGKYEQYF. The DNA for the CDR3 is TGTGTCACCAGTGATTCGACAGGGGCGGGCAAGTACGAGCAGTACTTC.

This clonotype came up many times. V is TRBV11-2 and J is TRBJ2-5; D is unresolved. Between the trimmed V and J ends, which lost 0 bases and 3 bases, there was a span of 5 bases. The CDR3 is made up of 13 amino acids. Per germline, CDR1 SGHAT and CDR2 FQNNGV. The CDR3 is CASSLEWEETQYF. The CDR3 nucleotides are TGTGCCAGCAGCTTAGAGTGGGAAGAGACCCAGTACTTC.

This clonotype was recorded at least ten times. The chain employs TRBV29-1 and TRBJ1-1; D not resolved. The CDR3 contains 9 residues. Trimming stripped 7 bases from V and 8 bases from J, with 8 bases between. Germline V gene data show CDR1 as SQVTM and CDR2 as ANQGSEA. The CDR3 DNA is TGCAGCGCCGGACCCGAAGCTTTCTTT. This gives the protein CSAGPEAFF.

This clonotype was counted many times. This sequence joins TRBV28 and TRBJ1-2; no reliable D call. V lost 9 bases and J lost 4, with 12 bases in between. The CDR3 is 12 residues long. CDR1 MDHEN and CDR2 SYDVKM come from the germline V gene. For the CDR3, the DNA is TGTGCCAGATTGGACGGGCTCTATGGCTACACCTTC. It is translated as CARLDGLYGYTF.

This clonotype appeared a few times. V and J are TRBV6-5 and TRBJ1-2; D is perhaps TRBD1 (5 bases). Germline V gene data show CDR1 as MNHEY and CDR2 as SVGAGI. CDR3 length: 15 amino acids. Trimming pared 5 bases from V and 10 bases from J, leaving 23 bases between. CDR3 loop: CASSISSGTGLVYTF. DNA of the CDR3: TGTGCCAGCAGTATCTCGTCCGGGACGGGGCTTGTCTACACCTTC.

This clonotype was seen many times. The chain links TRBV4-1 to TRBJ2-7, with D uncertain. This CDR3 spans 14 amino acids. Trimming took off 1 base at V and 2 bases at J, with 9 bases between the two ends. Germline CDR1 MGHRA, CDR2 YSYEKL. CDR3 sequence: CASSQGTETYEQYF. DNA for the CDR3: TGCGCCAGCAGCCAAGGGACGGAGACCTACGAGCAGTACTTC.

The V call is TRBV7-2, the J call TRBJ1-6, with D unclear. Germline lookup yields CDR1 SGHTA and CDR2 FQGNSA. Deletions cut 2 bases from V and 7 bases from J, with 12 bases between. This CDR3 is built from 15 residues. The CDR3 protein is CASSLSGGPNSPLHF. The CDR3 DNA reads as TGTGCCAGCAGCTTATCGGGTGGCCCCAATTCACCCCTCCACTTT. The whole variable domain, remainder taken from reference TRBV7-2 and TRBJ1-6, is GAGVSQSPSNKVTEKGKDVELRCDPISGHTALYWYRQSLGQGLEFLIYFQGNSAPDKSGLPSDRFSAERTGGSVSTLTIQRTQQEDSAVYLCASSLSGGPNSPLHFGNGTRLTVT.

This clonotype was detected ten times or more. The chain is built from TRBV6-5 and TRBJ2-7; D uncertain. In germline, CDR1 is MNHEY, CDR2 SVGAGI. The CDR3 has 13 residues. Trimming stripped 4 bases from V and 5 bases from J, with 12 bases between. CDR3 sequence: CASSFAGPNEQYF. Here the CDR3 DNA reads TGTGCCAGCAGTTTCGCCGGACCTAACGAGCAGTACTTC.

This clonotype has a handful of counts. The chain combines TRBV6-2 or TRBV6-3 with TRBJ2-2; 7 nucleotides match TRBD2. Germline CDR1 reads MNHEY; CDR2 reads SVGEGT. CDR3 size: 17 residues. V shed 0 bases and J 1 base; nucleotides not matched to a gene: 5. The CDR3 loop reads CASSYSSGTVNTGELFF. CDR3 in DNA: TGTGCCAGCAGTTACTCGAGCGGGACCGTGAACACCGGGGAGCTGTTTTTT.